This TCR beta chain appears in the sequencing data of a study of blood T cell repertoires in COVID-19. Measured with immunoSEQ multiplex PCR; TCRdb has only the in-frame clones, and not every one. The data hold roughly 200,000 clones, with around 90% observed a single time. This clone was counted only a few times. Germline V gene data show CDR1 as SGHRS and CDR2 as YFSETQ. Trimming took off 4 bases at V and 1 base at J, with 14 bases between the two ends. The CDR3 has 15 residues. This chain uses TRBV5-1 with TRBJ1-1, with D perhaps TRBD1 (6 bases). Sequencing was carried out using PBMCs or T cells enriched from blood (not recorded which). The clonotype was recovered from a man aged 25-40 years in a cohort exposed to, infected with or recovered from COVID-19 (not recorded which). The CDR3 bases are TGCGCCAGCAGCGGAACCCCAGGGGCGAACACTGAAGCTTTCTTT. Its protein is CASSGTPGANTEAFF. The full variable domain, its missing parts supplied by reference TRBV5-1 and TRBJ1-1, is KAGVTQTPRYLIKTRGQQVTLSCSPISGHRSVSWYQQTPGQGLQFLFEYFSETQRNKGNFPGRFSGRQFSNSRSEMNVSTLELGDSALYLCASSGTPGANTEAFFGQGTRLTVV.